This TCR beta chain derives from a study of T-cell memory formation after mild COVID-19. MiXCR was run by TCRdb on the 5' RACE reads, yielding one entry per CDR3 protein. Here the sample spans roughly 450,000 distinct CDR3 sequences, 15% to 20% being singletons. The V gene end was trimmed by 4 bases and the J gene end by 5 bases; junction bases not matched to a gene: 6. Germline CDR1 and CDR2: SGHKS and YYEKEE (reference sequence). CDR3 length equals 14 residues. A remark on this clonotype: Its antigen is unidentified.

Whole-study findings and limits: Whereas later expanders leaned CD4+, clones contracting day 15 to 85 showed a balanced CD4/CD8 makeup.

The specimen was PBMCs or a T cell subset sorted from them (not recorded which). The chain couples TRBV5-5 to TRBJ2-5; TRBD2 matches 9 bases. This sequence was found in an adult woman who had mild COVID-19 (a few samples of this study predate the infection). Cell type and time point are not known. As DNA, the CDR3 is TGTGCCAGCAGCCATCCTAGCGGGGCGGAGACCCAGTACTTC. Encoded protein: CASSHPSGAETQYF.